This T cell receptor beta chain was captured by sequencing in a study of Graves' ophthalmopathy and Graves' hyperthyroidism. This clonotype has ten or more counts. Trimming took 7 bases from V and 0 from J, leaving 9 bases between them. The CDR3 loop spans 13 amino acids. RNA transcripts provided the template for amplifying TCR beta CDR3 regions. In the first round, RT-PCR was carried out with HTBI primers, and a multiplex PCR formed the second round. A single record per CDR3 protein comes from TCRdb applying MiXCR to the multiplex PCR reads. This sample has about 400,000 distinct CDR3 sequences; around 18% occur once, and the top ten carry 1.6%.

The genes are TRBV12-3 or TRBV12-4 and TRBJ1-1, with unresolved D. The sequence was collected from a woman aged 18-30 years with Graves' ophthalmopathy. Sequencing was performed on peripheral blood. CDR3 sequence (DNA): TGTGCCAGCAAGGACCGATTGAACACTGAAGCTTTCTTT. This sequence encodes CASKDRLNTEAFF.